This record looks at one TCR beta chain sequence and its context. Its target is unknown. The record originates from a study of shared clonotypes between healthy human individuals. This CDR3 region has 15 residues. Germline CDR1 LNHDA, CDR2 SQIVND (reference sequence). J lost 5 bases, V lost 3 bases, and 6 bases had no gene match. Study outcomes and limitations: Blood was the sole source, and tissue repertoires probably differ. Estimated richness values were generally larger in naive subsets than in memory subsets. Clonotype sharing among donors was expected to depend on sequencing depth.

Nashville, Tennessee was home to all donors, each a Caucasian adult. Only in-frame clones appear in the TCRdb table, and some are missing; sequencing was by immunoSEQ multiplex PCR. The table records roughly 2.6 million clones, roughly 92% of them present only once. The chain carries TRBV19 and TRBJ2-2, with 7 bases aligning to TRBD1. This receptor was identified in a man aged 18 to 29 in good health. Source material: naive CD4+ T cells sorted from blood. Documented subset: CD45RA+ positively selected. The chain's CDR3 is CASSIDRDKTGELFF. The CDR3 DNA reads as TGTGCCAGTAGTATCGACAGGGATAAGACCGGGGAGCTGTTTTTT.